This T cell receptor (beta chain) is drawn from a study of technical replicates of blood from a handful of donors. This CDR3 spans 15 amino acids. V was shortened by 2 bases and J by 2 bases, with 12 bases between the two germline ends. Germline CDR1 reads MNHNY; CDR2 reads SVGAGI (reference sequence). Generated by immunoSEQ multiplex PCR, the TCRdb table keeps only in-frame clones and is missing some. The data contain fewer than 90,000 clones, 70% to 90% of them singletons. V usage is TRBV6-6 and J usage is TRBJ2-5; D is perhaps TRBD2 (5 bases). This receptor was identified in a human donor in good health. The specimen was T cells isolated from PBMCs. The CDR3 is CASSYQTGNQETQYF. The CDR3 region has the DNA TGTGCCAGCAGTTACCAAACGGGAAATCAAGAGACCCAGTACTTC.